This record looks at one T cell receptor (beta chain) sequence and its context. The data were obtained in a study of chemoradiotherapy in HPV16-positive cancers. Across the whole study: Two HPV16-positive patients' cells yielded candidate HPV-specific clones and common motifs.

Germline V CDR1 and CDR2: LNHDA, SQIVND (reference sequence). With V trimmed by 6 bases and J by 6 bases, 9 bases remained unmatched. CDR3 length: 15 residues. The repertoire was sequenced with immunoSEQ multiplex PCR; TCRdb's copy has only in-frame clones and lacks some. This repertoire shows several hundred clones, over 60% found once; its top ten account for over 11%. The TCR was taken from a human donor with HPV-associated anogenital cancer. This sequence joins TRBV19 and TRBJ2-1, with TRBD1 matching over 9 bases. The sequencing here drew on tumor tissue, taken from a patient who underwent chemoradiotherapy. The DNA for the CDR3 is TGTGCCAGTAGGATACCGGGACAGGGTTTCAATGAGCAGTTCTTC. Translated, it gives CASRIPGQGFNEQFF. The full variable domain, completed using reference TRBV19 and TRBJ2-1, is DGGITQSPKYLFRKEGQNVTLSCEQNLNHDAMYWYRQDPGQGLRLIYYSQIVNDFQKGDIAEGYSVSREKKESFPLTVTSAQKNPTAFYLCASRIPGQGFNEQFFGPGTRLTVL.